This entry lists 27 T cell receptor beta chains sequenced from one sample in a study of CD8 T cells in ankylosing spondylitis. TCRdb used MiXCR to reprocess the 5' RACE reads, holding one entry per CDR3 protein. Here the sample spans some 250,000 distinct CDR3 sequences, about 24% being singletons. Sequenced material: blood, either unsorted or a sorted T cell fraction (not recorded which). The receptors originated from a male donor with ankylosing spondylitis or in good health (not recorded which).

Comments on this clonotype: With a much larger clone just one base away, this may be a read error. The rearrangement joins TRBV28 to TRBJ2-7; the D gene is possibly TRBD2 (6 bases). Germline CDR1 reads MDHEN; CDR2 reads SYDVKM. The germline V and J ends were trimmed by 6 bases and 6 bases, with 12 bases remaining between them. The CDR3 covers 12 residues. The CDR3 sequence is CASSSVGGEQYF. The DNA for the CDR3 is TGTGCCAGCAGCTCCGTCGGGGGCGAGCAGTACTTC.

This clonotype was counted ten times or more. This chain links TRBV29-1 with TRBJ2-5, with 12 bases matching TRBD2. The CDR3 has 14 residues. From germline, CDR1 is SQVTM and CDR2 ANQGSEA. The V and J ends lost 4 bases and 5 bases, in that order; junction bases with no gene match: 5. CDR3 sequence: CSVGRTSGEETQYF. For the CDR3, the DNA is TGCAGCGTTGGCCGGACTAGCGGGGAGGAGACCCAGTACTTC.

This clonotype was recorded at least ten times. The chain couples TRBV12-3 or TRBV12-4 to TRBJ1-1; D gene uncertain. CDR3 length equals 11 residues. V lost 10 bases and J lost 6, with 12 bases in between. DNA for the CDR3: TGTGCCACCTTTTCCGGGGCTGAAGCTTTCTTT. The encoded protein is CATFSGAEAFF.

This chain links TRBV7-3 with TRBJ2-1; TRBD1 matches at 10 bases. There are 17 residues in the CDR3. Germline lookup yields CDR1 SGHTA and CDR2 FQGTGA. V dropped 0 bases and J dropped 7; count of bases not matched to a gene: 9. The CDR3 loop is CASSLTPTGGSGNEQFF. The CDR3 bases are TGTGCCAGCAGCTTAACCCCGACAGGGGGCTCCGGGAATGAGCAGTTCTTC.

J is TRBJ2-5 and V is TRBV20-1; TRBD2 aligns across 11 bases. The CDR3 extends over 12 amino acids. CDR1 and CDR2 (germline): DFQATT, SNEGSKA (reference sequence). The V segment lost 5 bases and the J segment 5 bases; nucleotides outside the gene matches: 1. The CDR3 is CSAWTSGETQYF. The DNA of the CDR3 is TGCAGTGCTTGGACTAGCGGGGAGACCCAGTACTTC.

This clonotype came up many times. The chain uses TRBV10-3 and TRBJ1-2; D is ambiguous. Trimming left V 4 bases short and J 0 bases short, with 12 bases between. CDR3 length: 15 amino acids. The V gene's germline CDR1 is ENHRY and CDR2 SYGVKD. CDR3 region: CAISGTDPANYGYTF. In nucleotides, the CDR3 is TGTGCCATCAGTGGGACCGATCCGGCTAACTATGGCTACACCTTC.

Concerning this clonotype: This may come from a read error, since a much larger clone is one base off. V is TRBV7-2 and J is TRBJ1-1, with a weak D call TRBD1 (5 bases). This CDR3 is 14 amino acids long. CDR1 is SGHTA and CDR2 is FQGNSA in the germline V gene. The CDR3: CARTIGGGYTEAFF. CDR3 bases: TGTGCCAGAACCATTGGGGGGGGGTACACCGAAGCTTTCTTT. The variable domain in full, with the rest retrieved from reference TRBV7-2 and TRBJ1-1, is GAGVSQSPSNKVTEKGKDVELRCDPISGHTALYWYRQSLGQGLEFLIYFQGNSAPDKSGLPSDRFSAERTGGSVSTLTIQRTQQEDSAVYLCARTIGGGYTEAFFGQGTRLTVV.

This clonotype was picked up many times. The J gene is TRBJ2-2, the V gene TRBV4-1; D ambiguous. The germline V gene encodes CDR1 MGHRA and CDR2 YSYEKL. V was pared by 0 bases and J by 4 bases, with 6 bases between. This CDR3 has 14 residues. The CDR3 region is CASSQEGVTGELFF. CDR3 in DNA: TGCGCCAGCAGCCAAGAGGGTGTCACCGGGGAGCTGTTTTTT.

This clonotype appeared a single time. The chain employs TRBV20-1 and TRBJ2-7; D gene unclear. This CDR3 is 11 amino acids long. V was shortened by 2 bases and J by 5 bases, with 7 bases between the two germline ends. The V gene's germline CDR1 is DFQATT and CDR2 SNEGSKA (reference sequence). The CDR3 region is CSARRSDEQYF. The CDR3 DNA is TGCAGTGCTAGAAGATCGGACGAGCAGTACTTC.

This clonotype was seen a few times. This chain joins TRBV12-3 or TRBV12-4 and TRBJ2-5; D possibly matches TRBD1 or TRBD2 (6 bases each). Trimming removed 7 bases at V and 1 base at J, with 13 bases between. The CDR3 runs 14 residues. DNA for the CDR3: TGTGCCAGCACCTATAAGGGGGGCCAAGAGACCCAGTACTTC. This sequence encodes CASTYKGGQETQYF.

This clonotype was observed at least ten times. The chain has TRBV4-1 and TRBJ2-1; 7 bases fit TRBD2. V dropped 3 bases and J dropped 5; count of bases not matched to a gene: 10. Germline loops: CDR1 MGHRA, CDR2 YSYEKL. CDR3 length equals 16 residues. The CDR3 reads CASSQVSGLVNNEQFF. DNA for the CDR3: TGCGCCAGCAGCCAGGTGTCCGGACTAGTCAACAATGAGCAGTTCTTC.

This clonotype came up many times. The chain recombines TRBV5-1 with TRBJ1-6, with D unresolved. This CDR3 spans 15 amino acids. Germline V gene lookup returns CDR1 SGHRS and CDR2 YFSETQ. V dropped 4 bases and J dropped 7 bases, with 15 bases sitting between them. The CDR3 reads CASSAAQTANSPLHF. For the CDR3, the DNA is TGCGCCAGCAGCGCGGCGCAGACCGCAAATTCACCCCTCCACTTT.

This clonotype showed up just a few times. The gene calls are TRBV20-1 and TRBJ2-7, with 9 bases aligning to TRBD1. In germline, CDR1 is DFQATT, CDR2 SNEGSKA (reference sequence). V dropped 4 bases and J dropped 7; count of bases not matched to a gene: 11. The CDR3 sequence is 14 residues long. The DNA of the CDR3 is TGCAGTGCTAACCCCGGACAGGGGACGGGGGAGCAGTACTTC. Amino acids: CSANPGQGTGEQYF.

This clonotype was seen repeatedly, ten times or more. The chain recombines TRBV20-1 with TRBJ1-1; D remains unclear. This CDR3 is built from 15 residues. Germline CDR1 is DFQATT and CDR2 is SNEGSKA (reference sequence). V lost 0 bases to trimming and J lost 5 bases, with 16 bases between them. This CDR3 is CSARDQAGLGTEAFF. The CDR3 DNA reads TGCAGTGCTAGAGATCAGGCCGGTCTGGGAACTGAAGCTTTCTTT.

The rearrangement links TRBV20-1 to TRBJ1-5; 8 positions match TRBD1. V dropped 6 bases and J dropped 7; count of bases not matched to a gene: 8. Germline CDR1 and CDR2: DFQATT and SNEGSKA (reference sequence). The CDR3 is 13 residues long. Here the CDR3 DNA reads TGCAGTGCCAGGACAGGGCTGGTCCAGCCCCAGCATTTT. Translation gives CSARTGLVQPQHF.

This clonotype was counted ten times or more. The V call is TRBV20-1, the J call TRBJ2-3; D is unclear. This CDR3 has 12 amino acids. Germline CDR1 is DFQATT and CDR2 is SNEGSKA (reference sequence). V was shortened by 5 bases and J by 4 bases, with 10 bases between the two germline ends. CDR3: CSAFRESDTQYF. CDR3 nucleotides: TGCAGTGCTTTCCGTGAATCAGATACGCAGTATTTT.

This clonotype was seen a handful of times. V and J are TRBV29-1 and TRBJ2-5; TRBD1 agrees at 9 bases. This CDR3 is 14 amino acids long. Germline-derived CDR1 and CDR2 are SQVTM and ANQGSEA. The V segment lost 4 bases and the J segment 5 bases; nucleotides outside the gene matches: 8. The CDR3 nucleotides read TGCAGCGTTGGGTTAGGGACAGGGAGGGAGACCCAGTACTTC. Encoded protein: CSVGLGTGRETQYF.

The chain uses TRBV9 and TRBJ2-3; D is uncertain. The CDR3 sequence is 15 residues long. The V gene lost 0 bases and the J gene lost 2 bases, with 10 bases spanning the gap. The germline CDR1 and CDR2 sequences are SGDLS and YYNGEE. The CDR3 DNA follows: TGTGCCAGCAGCGTAGCGGCAGGATACACAGATACGCAGTATTTT. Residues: CASSVAAGYTDTQYF. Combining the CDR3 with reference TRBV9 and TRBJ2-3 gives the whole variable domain DSGVTQTPKHLITATGQRVTLRCSPRSGDLSVYWYQQSLDQGLQFLIQYYNGEERAKGNILERFSAQQFPDLHSELNLSSLELGDSALYFCASSVAAGYTDTQYFGPGTRLTVL.

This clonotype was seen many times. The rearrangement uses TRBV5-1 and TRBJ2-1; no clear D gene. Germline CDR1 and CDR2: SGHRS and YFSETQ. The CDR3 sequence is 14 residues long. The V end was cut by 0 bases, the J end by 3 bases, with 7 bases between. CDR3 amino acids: CASSLEGFYNEQFF. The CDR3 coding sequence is TGCGCCAGCAGCTTGGAGGGTTTCTACAATGAGCAGTTCTTC. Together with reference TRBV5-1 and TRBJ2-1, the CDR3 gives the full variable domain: KAGVTQTPRYLIKTRGQQVTLSCSPISGHRSVSWYQQTPGQGLQFLFEYFSETQRNKGNFPGRFSGRQFSNSRSEMNVSTLELGDSALYLCASSLEGFYNEQFFGPGTRLTVL.

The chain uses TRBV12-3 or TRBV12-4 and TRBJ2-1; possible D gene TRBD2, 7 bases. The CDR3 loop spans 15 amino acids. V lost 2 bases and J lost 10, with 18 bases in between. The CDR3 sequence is CASSLWGGPSWEQFF. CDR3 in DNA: TGTGCCAGCAGTTTATGGGGGGGCCCTAGTTGGGAGCAGTTCTTC.

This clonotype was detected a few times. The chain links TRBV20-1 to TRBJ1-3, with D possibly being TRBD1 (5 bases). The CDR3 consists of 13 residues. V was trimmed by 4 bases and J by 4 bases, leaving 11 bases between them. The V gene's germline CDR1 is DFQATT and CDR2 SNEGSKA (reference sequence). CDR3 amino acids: CSAKMGLGNTIYF. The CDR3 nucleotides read TGCAGTGCTAAGATGGGGCTGGGAAACACCATATATTTT.

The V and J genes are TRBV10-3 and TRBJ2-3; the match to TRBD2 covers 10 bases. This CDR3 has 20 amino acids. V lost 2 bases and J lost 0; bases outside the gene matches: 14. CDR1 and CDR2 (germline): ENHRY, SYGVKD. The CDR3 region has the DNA TGTGCCATCAGTGAGCGTTCTCTAGCGGGGGTCTACCCTAGCACAGATACGCAGTATTTT. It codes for CAISERSLAGVYPSTDTQYF.

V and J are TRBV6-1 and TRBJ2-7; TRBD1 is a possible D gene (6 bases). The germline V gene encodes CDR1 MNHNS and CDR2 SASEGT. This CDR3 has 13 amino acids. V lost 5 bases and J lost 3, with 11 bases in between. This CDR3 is CASSNGQIYEQYF. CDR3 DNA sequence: TGTGCCAGCAGTAATGGACAGATCTACGAGCAGTACTTC.

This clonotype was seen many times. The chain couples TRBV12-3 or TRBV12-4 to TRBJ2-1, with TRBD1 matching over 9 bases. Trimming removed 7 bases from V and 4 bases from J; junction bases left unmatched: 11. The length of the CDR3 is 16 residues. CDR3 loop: CASILFPGQGYNEQFF. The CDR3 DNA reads TGTGCCAGCATTCTCTTCCCGGGACAGGGTTACAATGAGCAGTTCTTC.

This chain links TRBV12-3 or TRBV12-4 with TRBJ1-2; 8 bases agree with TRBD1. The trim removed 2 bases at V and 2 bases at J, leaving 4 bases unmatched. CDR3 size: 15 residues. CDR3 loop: CASSLKTGENYGYTF. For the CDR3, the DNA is TGTGCCAGCAGTTTAAAGACAGGGGAGAACTATGGCTACACCTTC.

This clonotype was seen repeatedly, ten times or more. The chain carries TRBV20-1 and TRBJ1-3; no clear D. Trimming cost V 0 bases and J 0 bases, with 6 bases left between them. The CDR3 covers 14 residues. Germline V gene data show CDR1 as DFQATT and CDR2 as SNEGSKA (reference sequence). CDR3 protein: CSARESVSGNTIYF. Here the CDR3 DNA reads TGCAGTGCTAGAGAGTCAGTCTCTGGAAACACCATATATTTT.

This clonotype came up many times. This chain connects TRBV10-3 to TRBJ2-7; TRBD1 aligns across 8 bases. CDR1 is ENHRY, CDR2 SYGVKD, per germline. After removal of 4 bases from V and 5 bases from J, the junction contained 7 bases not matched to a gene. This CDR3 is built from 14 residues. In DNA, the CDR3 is TGTGCCATCAGTGGACCAGGGGGCGACAACGAGCAGTACTTC. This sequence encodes CAISGPGGDNEQYF.